This is a list of T cell receptor beta chains from one sample in a study of shared clonotypes between healthy human individuals. Profiling relied on immunoSEQ multiplex PCR, and the TCRdb table lists in-frame clones only, not all of them. The sample has some 700,000 clones; about 90% are singletons. The specimen sequenced was memory CD8+ T cells from PBMCs. The source of these receptors is a man younger than 30 in good health. Some clones in this sample may be carry-over from other donors' samples. Each CDR3 is given with its conserved first and last residue. D genes are given only for firm matches. Not every row has a clone size; where given, it reads once, few, many or a size class.

TRBV19	TRBD2	-	20	TRBJ2-2	TGTGCCAGTAGTATGGGGCTGGGACTAGCGGGAGGCCGAACGGGCGGGGAGCTGTTTTTT	CASSMGLGLAGGRTGGELFF
TRBV13	-	-	15	TRBJ2-2	TGTGCCAGCAGCTTAGCCGAAAGTGGGGCCGGGGAGCTGTTTTTT	CASSLAESGAGELFF
TRBV11-2	-	-	12	TRBJ2-7	TGTGCCAGCAGCTTAGCTCAGGACGAGCAGTACTTC	CASSLAQDEQYF
TRBV27	-	-	13	TRBJ2-1	TGTGCCAGCAGTTTATCGGTTCGAAATGAGCAGTTCTTC	CASSLSVRNEQFF
TRBV5-1	-	-	14	TRBJ2-1	TGCGCCAGCTGCCCCAGGGGCGCCTACAATGAGCAGTTCTTC	CASCPRGAYNEQFF
TRBV25-1	-	-	15	TRBJ2-1	TGTGCCAGCAGGCAGGATTCGCTAGGACCCGGTGAGCAGTTCTTC	CASRQDSLGPGEQFF
TRBV9	-	-	11	TRBJ2-1	TGTGCCAGCGGACACTACAATGAGCAGTTCTTC	CASGHYNEQFF
TRBV6-5	-	-	13	TRBJ2-7	TGTGCCAGCACAGGGACCATAGACTACGAGCAGTACTTC	CASTGTIDYEQYF
TRBV9	-	-	16	TRBJ2-6	TGTGCCAGCAGCGCCGACGATGGCACTGGGGCCAACGTCCTGACTTTC	CASSADDGTGANVLTF
TRBV7-9	-	-	13	TRBJ2-5	TGTGCCAGCAGCCCTCGGACCCAAGAGACCCAGTACTTC	CASSPRTQETQYF
TRBV5-4	-	-	14	TRBJ1-1	TGTGCCAGCAGCTTGGGTAGTGGAGAGGGAGTGGCTTTCTTT	CASSLGSGEGVAFF
TRBV11-2	-	-	16	TRBJ2-1	TGTGCCAGCAGCTTAGGAGTGATCCCCCCCTACAATGAGCAGTTCTTC	CASSLGVIPPYNEQFF
TRBV5-4	-	-	14	TRBJ1-1	TGTGCCAGCAGCTTGGAAGGGGCAAACACTGAAGCTTTCTTT	CASSLEGANTEAFF
TRBV5-3	-	once	12	TRBJ1-1	TGTGCCAGAAGCCGTCCGGAAACTGAAGCTTTCTTT	CARSRPETEAFF
TRBV19	-	-	15	TRBJ1-2	TGTGCCAGTAGCCCAGTGGAGGGCGCAGGTTATGGCTACACCTTC	CASSPVEGAGYGYTF
TRBV27	TRBD2	-	15	TRBJ2-1	TGTGCCAGCACCACGGGACTAGCGGGATACAATGAGCAGTTCTTC	CASTTGLAGYNEQFF
TRBV6-5	-	-	15	TRBJ2-3	TGTGCCAGCAGTTACGTTTCGGGGAGCACAGATACGCAGTATTTT	CASSYVSGSTDTQYF
TRBV27	-	-	14	TRBJ2-7	TGTGCCAGCAGTTTAATCCCAGGTCCCTACGAGCAGTACTTC	CASSLIPGPYEQYF